This T cell receptor beta chain appears in the sequencing data of a study of identical twins. Germline V gene sequence: CDR1 PRHDT, CDR2 FYEKMQ (reference sequence). This CDR3 region has 15 residues. Deletions cut 4 bases from V and 6 bases from J, with 17 bases between. A universal primer site was incorporated via template switching, and the cDNA contained unique molecular identifiers. TCRdb itself ran the 5' RACE reads through MiXCR, one entry per CDR3 protein. The sample lists approximately 190,000 distinct CDR3 sequences, approximately 15% seen once, with 35% to 45% in the top ten. In addition, the sample was reused for a study of T cells expressing NK-cell markers.

This TCR was sampled from a woman aged 18-29 years in good health. V and J are TRBV13 and TRBJ2-3; D may be TRBD2 (6 bases). Input material: CD8+ T cells sorted from blood. The CDR3 DNA is TGTGCCAGCAGCTCCGGGACTCACTTAGGCGATACGCAGTATTTT. Amino acids: CASSSGTHLGDTQYF.